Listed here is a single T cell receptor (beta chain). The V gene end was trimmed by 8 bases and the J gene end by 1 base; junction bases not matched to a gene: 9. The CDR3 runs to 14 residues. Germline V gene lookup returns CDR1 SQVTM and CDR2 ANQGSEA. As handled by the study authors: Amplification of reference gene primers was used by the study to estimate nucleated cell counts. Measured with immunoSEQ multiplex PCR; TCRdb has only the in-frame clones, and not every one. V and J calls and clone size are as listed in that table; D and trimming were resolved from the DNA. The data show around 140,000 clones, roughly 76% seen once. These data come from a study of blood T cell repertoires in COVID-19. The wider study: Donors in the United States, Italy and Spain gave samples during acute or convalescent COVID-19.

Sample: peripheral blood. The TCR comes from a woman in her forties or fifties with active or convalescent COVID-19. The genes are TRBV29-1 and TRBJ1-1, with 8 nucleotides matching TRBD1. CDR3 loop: CSLKEGTGNTEAFF. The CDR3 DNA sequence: TGCAGCCTCAAAGAAGGGACAGGGAACACTGAAGCTTTCTTT.